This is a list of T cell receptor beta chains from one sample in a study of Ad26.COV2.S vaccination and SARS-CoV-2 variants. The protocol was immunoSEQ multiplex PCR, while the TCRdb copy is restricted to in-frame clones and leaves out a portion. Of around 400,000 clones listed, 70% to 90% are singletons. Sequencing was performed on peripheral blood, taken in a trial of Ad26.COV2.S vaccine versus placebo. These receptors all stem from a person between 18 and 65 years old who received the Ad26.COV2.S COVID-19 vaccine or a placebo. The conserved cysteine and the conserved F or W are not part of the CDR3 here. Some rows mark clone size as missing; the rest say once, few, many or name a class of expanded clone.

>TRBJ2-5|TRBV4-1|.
ASSQDWASGRVETQY
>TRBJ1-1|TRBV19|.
ASSIIGHPNTEAF
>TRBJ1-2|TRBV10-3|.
AISEERGYT
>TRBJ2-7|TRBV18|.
ASSPPGSLSSYEQY
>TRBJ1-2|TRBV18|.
ASSPNSNYGYT
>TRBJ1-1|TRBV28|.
ASRPGQGITEAF
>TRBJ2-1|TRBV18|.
ASSPVEGSRNEQF
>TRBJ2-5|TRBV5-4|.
ASSLNGYQETQY
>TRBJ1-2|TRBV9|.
ASSVVGEGYT
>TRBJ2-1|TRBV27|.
ASSASGTEQF
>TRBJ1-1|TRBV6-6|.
ASSYSMGGGTEAF
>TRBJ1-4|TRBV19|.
ASSIPRGQAPSEKLF
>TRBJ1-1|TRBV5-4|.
ASSYRGPTNTEAF
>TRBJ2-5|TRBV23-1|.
ASSPRLEETQY
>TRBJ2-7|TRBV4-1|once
ASSPGTGGSYEQY
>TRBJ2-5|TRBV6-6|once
ASRGGSWETQY
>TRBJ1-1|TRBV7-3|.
ASSLTGSGNTEAF
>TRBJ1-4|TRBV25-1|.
ASSGNRGHYEKLF
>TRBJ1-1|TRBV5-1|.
ASSLEAGGADTEAF
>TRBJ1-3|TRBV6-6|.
ASSPLGNTIY
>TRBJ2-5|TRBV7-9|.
ASSLGGRRYQETQY
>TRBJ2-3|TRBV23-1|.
ASSQPYRGAGGADTQY
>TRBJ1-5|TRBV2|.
ASSDRDILNQPQH
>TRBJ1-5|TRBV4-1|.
ASSQETLSPRLNQPQH
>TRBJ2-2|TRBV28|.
ASSLAQNTGELF
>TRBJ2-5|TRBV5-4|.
ASSLQGDGETQY
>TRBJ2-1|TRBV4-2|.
ASSQDHAGEVYEQF
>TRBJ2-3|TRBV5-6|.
ASSLYGTGAFTTDTQY
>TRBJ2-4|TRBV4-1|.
ASSQGPSDIQY
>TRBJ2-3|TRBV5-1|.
ASSLGSGVRDTQY
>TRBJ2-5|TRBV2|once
ASSEGTQY
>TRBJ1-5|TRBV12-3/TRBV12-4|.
ASSAGPAQPQH
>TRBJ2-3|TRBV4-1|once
ASSQGGLAGGPLDTQY
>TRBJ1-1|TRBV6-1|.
ASSELGQGVDEAF
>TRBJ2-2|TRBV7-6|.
AIAPLKGPGELF
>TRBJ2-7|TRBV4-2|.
ASSHLPNPVYEQY
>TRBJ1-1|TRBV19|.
ASSSNRAPADTEAF
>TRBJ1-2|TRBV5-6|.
ASSPGQGGDGYT
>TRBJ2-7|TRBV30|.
AWGLAGGFPVKFSYEQY
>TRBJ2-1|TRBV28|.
ASSLTGGSYNEQF
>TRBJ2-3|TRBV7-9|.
ASSPPTSTDTQY
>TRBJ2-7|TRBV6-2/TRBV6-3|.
ASSYSVRGGGTT
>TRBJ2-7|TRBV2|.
ASTSPGLEHEQY
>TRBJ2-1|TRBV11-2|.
ASSLDYGHNEQF
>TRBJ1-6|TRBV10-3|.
AISFSGQEESSYNSPLH
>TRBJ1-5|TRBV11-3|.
ASSSRGGHQPQH
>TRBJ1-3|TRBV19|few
ASTSVSGNTIY